This T cell receptor beta chain was found in a study of blood T cell repertoires in COVID-19. The data were produced by immunoSEQ multiplex PCR, yet TCRdb's version contains in-frame clones alone and is incomplete. The data contain hundreds of thousands of clones, 85% to 90% of them singletons. Trimming shortened V by 2 bases and J by 10 bases, and 36 bases separated the two germline ends. The CDR3 totals 22 residues. CDR1 and CDR2 from the germline V gene are KGHSH and LQKENI. What was sequenced was PBMCs or T cells enriched from blood (not recorded which). This TCR was sampled from a woman aged 45-65 years who had recovered from COVID-19. The genes are TRBV18 and TRBJ1-6; TRBD1 might be the D (6 bases). In DNA, the CDR3 is TGTGCCAGCTCACCAAACCTATTCCGGACAGCTTTAATGAAGCAATCCCGATCACCCCTCCACTTT. Translating gives CASSPNLFRTALMKQSRSPLHF.